This T cell receptor (beta chain) comes out of a study of shared clonotypes between healthy human individuals. Overall study: The study drew on a couple of women and three men aged 18 to 49 as donors.

In this sample, this clone turned up a few times. This CDR3 comprises 14 residues. The V end lost 10 bases, the J end lost 8 bases, and 23 bases lay between the germline ends. Germline lookup yields CDR1 MDHEN and CDR2 SYDVKM. Nashville, Tennessee was home to all donors, who were Caucasian adults. Unsorted PBMC DNA was run through sequencing on ten immunoSEQ deep assay plates. The method was immunoSEQ multiplex PCR; TCRdb's version includes in-frame clones alone and lacks a portion of them. The sample consists of some 530,000 clones, roughly 80% of them appearing once. This TCR was sampled from a woman in her forties in good health. Some clones in this sample may be carry-over from other donors' samples. J is TRBJ1-2 and V is TRBV28; no reliable D call. What was sequenced was PBMCs. CDR3 in DNA: TGTGCCACCCCCGGGGAGAGCCGAATCGGAGGCTACACCTTC. It specifies CATPGESRIGGYTF.